The present TCR beta chain was sequenced within a study of Tregs in tolerant kidney transplant recipients. Study-wide results and caveats: Expanding Tregs on activated donor B cells appeared to best identify donor-specific TCRbeta clones. Few patients were studied, so findings need validation in larger groups. In tolerant patients, donor-specific Tregs outgrew total Tregs, suggesting antigen-driven expansion.

Unstimulated regulatory T cells (CD4+CD25+CD127-), CD4+CD25- non-regulatory cells, CD4 and CD8 cells were FACS-sorted from thawed PBMCs. This clone was detected once. Its specificity is unknown. Trimming pared 1 base from V and 3 bases from J, leaving 13 bases between. CDR1 and CDR2 from the germline V gene are MGHRA and YSYEKL. The CDR3 totals 15 residues. Only in-frame clones appear in the TCRdb table, and some are missing; sequencing was by immunoSEQ multiplex PCR. The data contain approximately 67,000 clones, about nine tenths of them singletons. The TCR was taken from a human donor who received a combined kidney and bone marrow transplant. Source: CD8+ T cells from blood, taken before the transplant. The chain couples TRBV4-1 to TRBJ2-7, with D possibly matching TRBD1 (6 bases). The CDR3 DNA reads as TGCGCCAGCAGCCAAGCTCATGACAGGCGCTACGAGCAGTACTTC. It translates to CASSQAHDRRYEQYF.